Ten or more counts support the clone carrying this T cell receptor beta chain. CDR3 size: 13 residues. Trimming pared 4 bases from V and 5 bases from J, leaving 9 bases between. The germline V gene has CDR1 SGHRS and CDR2 YFSETQ. This record comes from a study of metastatic and nonmetastatic thyroid tumors. No patient had received any treatment before thyroid surgery. TCRdb reprocessed the PCR reads using MiXCR. The profile shows 12,000 to 15,000 clones, about 25% of them singletons. The chain carries TRBV5-1 and TRBJ1-4, with TRBD1 as a possible D gene (5 bases). This TCR was recovered from a female donor with papillary thyroid cancer or a benign thyroid nodule (not recorded which). Some clones in this sample may be carry-over from other donors' samples. Sequencing used tumor tissue. The chain's CDR3 is CASSPGANEKLFF. The CDR3 DNA follows: TGCGCCAGCAGCCCCGGGGCAAATGAAAAACTGTTTTTT. Drawing the rest from reference TRBV5-1 and TRBJ1-4, the complete variable domain is KAGVTQTPRYLIKTRGQQVTLSCSPISGHRSVSWYQQTPGQGLQFLFEYFSETQRNKGNFPGRFSGRQFSNSRSEMNVSTLELGDSALYLCASSPGANEKLFFGSGTQLSVL.